The sample holds a few counts of the clone carrying this TCR beta chain. The data are from a study of T cells in Graves' hyperthyroidism and ophthalmopathy. RNA transcripts gave rise to amplified TCR beta CDR3 regions. During a first-round RT-PCR of the TCR CDR3, the HTBI primer set was used. MiXCR, applied by TCRdb to the multiplex PCR reads, yields one record per CDR3 protein. The table lists approximately 400,000 distinct CDR3 sequences, under 20% of them singletons. The V gene lost 0 bases and the J gene lost 7 bases, with 9 bases spanning the gap. The germline V gene encodes CDR1 SNHLY and CDR2 FYNNEI. The CDR3 is made up of 13 amino acids.

The receptor was derived from a man aged 18 to 30 with Graves' ophthalmopathy. This rearrangement joins TRBV2 to TRBJ1-2; no firm D call. Sequencing was done on a sample of blood. The CDR3 DNA follows: TGTGCCAGCAGTGAAGCGTGGATGGGTGGCTACACCTTC. As protein: CASSEAWMGGYTF.